This T cell receptor beta chain was retrieved from a study of blood T cell repertoires in COVID-19. Sequenced by immunoSEQ multiplex PCR; TCRdb stores in-frame clones only, minus some. This repertoire shows 75,000 to 100,000 clones, 70% to 90% found once; its top ten account for 4% to 5.5%. Germline V lookup: CDR1 SGHTA, CDR2 FQGNSA. V lost 1 base and J lost 4, with 16 bases in between. There are 16 residues in the CDR3. This chain links TRBV7-2 with TRBJ1-2; D might be TRBD1 (6 bases). Specimen: peripheral blood. The receptor was isolated from a man between 65 and 85 years old with acute or convalescent COVID-19. CDR3 amino acids: CASSLGVAGAGYGYTF. The CDR3 nucleotides are TGTGCCAGCAGCTTAGGGGTGGCGGGGGCCGGCTATGGCTACACCTTC.